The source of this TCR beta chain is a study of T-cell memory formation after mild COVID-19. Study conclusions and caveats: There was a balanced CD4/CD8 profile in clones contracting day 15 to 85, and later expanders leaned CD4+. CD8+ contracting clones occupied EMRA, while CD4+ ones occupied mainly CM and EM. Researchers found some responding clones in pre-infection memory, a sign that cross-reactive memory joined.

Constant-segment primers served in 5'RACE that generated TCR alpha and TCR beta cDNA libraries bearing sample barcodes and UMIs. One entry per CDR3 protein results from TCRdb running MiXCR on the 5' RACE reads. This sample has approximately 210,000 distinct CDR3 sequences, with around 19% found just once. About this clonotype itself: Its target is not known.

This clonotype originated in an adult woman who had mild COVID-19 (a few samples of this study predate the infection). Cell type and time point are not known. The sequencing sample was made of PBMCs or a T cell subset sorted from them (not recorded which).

The CDR3 DNA is TGTGCCAGCAGCTCGCTTAGGGCGGGGGGTGAGCAGTTCTTC. Amino acid sequence: CASSSLRAGGEQFF. The chain links TRBV7-8 to TRBJ2-1; TRBD2 matches 8 bases. Germline V gene data show CDR1 as SGHVS and CDR2 as FQNEAQ. J was trimmed by 9 bases and V by 4 bases; bases with no gene match: 8. CDR3 size: 14 residues.